A selection of T cell receptor beta chains follows, all from one sample in a study of cytomegalovirus exposure and HLA in healthy donors. Profiling relied on immunoSEQ multiplex PCR, and the TCRdb table lists in-frame clones only, not all of them. The table shows about 43,000 clones, with over 70% occurring only once. Sequencing was carried out using PBMCs. These TCRs come from a man between 45 and 60 years old in good health and CMV-seronegative. Each CDR3 is given with its conserved first and last residue. Size tells how often a clone was seen (once, few, many) or the class of an expanded clone, and some rows leave it out.

cdr3_length	j_call	v_call	clone_size	cdr3_aa
16	TRBJ2-1	TRBV27	NA	CASSLLYRGGGDEQFF
12	TRBJ2-5	TRBV4-1	NA	CASSQTGETQYF
15	TRBJ2-7	TRBV4-1	NA	CASSQAGGGGYEQYF
16	TRBJ2-1	TRBV4-3	few	CASSQDSGGGNEKQFF
14	TRBJ1-2	TRBV30	NA	CAWSKGGVGYGYTF
15	TRBJ2-1	TRBV19	NA	CASSRGQGAYNEQFF
13	TRBJ2-5	TRBV18	NA	CASSPREKETQYF
15	TRBJ1-3	TRBV11-2	NA	CASSLGGYGRNTIYF
15	TRBJ2-2	TRBV7-9	few	CASSLDRGSTGELFF
19	TRBJ1-2	TRBV10-3	NA	CAISESTRGGAPIFYGYTF
16	TRBJ2-1	TRBV11-2	NA	CASSSVAGSSYNEQFF
15	TRBJ1-3	TRBV19	NA	CASTSGQWTGNTIYF
13	TRBJ2-3	TRBV30	NA	CAWSVQGADTQYF
15	TRBJ2-2	TRBV6-1	NA	CASRVGRQNTGELFF
15	TRBJ1-1	TRBV5-1	NA	CASSPTGELNTEAFF
14	TRBJ2-7	TRBV5-1	NA	CASSSTGGDYEQYF
14	TRBJ1-2	TRBV2	NA	CASSIFTGGHGYTF
13	TRBJ2-3	TRBV28	NA	CASRDRVTDTQYF
13	TRBJ1-1	TRBV11-2	NA	CASSLDTNTEAFF
15	TRBJ2-7	TRBV2	few	CASSAFAGGIGEQYF
11	NA	TRBV9	NA	CASGGRYEQYF
12	TRBJ2-3	TRBV5-6	few	CASSFESDTQYF